This T cell receptor beta chain was found in a study of cytotoxic CD8 clonotypes in ibrutinib-treated CLL. Study-level points and caveats: At baseline, clonality was higher than in age-matched healthy donors and correlated with CD8+ counts. Elevated clonality accompanied ibrutinib response, with a return toward baseline values at progression.

This clone showed up just a few times. The antigen remains unidentified. Investigators sought sequencing depths of between 1 in 200,000 and 1 in 1 million T cells. This table comes from immunoSEQ multiplex PCR, and its TCRdb copy is limited to in-frame clones, with some not included. The table includes hundreds of thousands of clones, around 70% detected once. CDR3 length equals 11 residues. The V gene's germline CDR1 is MDHEN and CDR2 SYDVKM. The V end was cut by 7 bases, the J end by 8 bases, with 9 bases between. This sequence originates from a human donor with chronic lymphocytic leukemia. Sequencing used PBMCs, obtained after 24 months of ibrutinib treatment. V and J are TRBV28 and TRBJ2-1; D is undetermined. The chain's CDR3 is CASTKGHEQFF. The DNA for the CDR3 is TGTGCCAGCACCAAGGGCCATGAGCAGTTCTTC.